This T cell receptor beta chain is from a study of PD-L1 blockade in urothelial cancer. Turning to the study itself: Researchers looked at the blood 3 weeks (second dose) and 6 weeks after treatment began. Median T cell yield from blood was about 130,000.

Germline CDR1 is SNHLY and CDR2 is FYNNEI. The V gene lost 6 bases and the J gene lost 7 bases, with 12 bases spanning the gap. The CDR3 spans 12 residues. This clone was seen more than once but under ten times. Profiling relied on immunoSEQ multiplex PCR, and the TCRdb table lists in-frame clones only, not all of them. The sample gives about 40,000 clones, 82% of which show up once; around 19% is in the top ten. Locally advanced or metastatic urothelial carcinoma affected all patients. The V gene is TRBV2, the J gene TRBJ1-2; perhaps TRBD1 as D (6 bases). The clonotype comes from a man in his sixties with urothelial cancer. This specimen consisted of PBMCs, obtained around atezolizumab (anti-PD-L1) treatment. The chain's CDR3 is CASSTGLVGYTF. The CDR3 coding sequence is TGTGCCAGCAGCACAGGGCTTGTTGGCTACACCTTC.